Sequencing of this T cell receptor beta chain was carried out in a study of blood T cell repertoires in COVID-19. Looking at the study overall: Some COVID-19 samples were acute and others convalescent; all came from the United States, Italy and Spain. T cells, B-cell-depleted T cells, or PBMCs supplied cDNA or gDNA.

Original methodology: Reference gene primer amplification gave nucleated cell count estimates. The table came from immunoSEQ multiplex PCR; TCRdb's copy has only in-frame clones and leaves some out. V and J calls and clone size are copied from that table; D and trimming were computed from the DNA. The repertoire holds under 200,000 clones, with 85% to 90% as singletons. CDR1 and CDR2 from the germline V gene are MNHNY and SVGAGI (reference sequence). This CDR3 has 14 amino acids. Trimming pared 6 bases from V and 5 bases from J, leaving 14 bases between. The V gene is TRBV6-6, the J gene TRBJ1-5; weak D call: TRBD1 (6 bases). What was sequenced was peripheral blood. This receptor was identified in a man aged 45-65 years with active or convalescent COVID-19. The CDR3 loop reads CASRETGTHQPQHF. The CDR3 nucleotides are TGTGCCAGCAGGGAGACAGGAACCCATCAGCCCCAGCATTTT.